This T cell receptor beta chain appears in the sequencing data of a study of blood T cell repertoires in COVID-19. The data were produced by immunoSEQ multiplex PCR, yet TCRdb's version contains in-frame clones alone and is incomplete. The sample includes approximately 240,000 clones, about 93% seen only once; the top ten take about 1.9%. CDR3 length: 12 amino acids. Germline V gives CDR1 LNHDA, CDR2 SQIVND (reference sequence). The ends were cut back, 5 bases at V and 0 bases at J, with 4 bases in the middle. Self-reported history from a screening survey and questionnaire set each donor's cohort. Two negative PCRs, clearance, or symptom resolution were required of recovered Cohort 3 donors.

The clonotype comes from a woman aged 18-29 years who had recovered from COVID-19. The chain combines TRBV19 with TRBJ1-1, with no clear D. Sequences were obtained from PBMCs or T cells enriched from blood (not recorded which). This CDR3 reads CASSFLNTEAFF. The CDR3 region has the DNA TGTGCCAGTAGTTTCTTGAACACTGAAGCTTTCTTT.